These 5 T cell receptor beta chains originate from one sample sequenced in a study of blood T cell repertoires in COVID-19. Assay used: immunoSEQ multiplex PCR; TCRdb lists only in-frame clones, some missing. The table records about 59,000 clones, roughly 80% of them present only once. What was sequenced was peripheral blood. These receptors all come from a man aged 80 or over with acute or convalescent COVID-19.

This clone has a handful of counts. The chain combines TRBV3-1 (or the pseudogene TRBV3-2) with TRBJ2-2; 9 bases align to TRBD1. There are 15 residues in the CDR3. The germline gives CDR1 LGHDT, CDR2 YNNKEL (reference sequence). Trimming took 5 bases from V and 8 from J; bases not matched to a gene: 9. The CDR3 DNA reads as TGTGCCAGCAGCGCCGGGACAGGGAGTGTAGGGGAGCTGTTTTTT. Translated: CASSAGTGSVGELFF.

This sequence joins TRBV2 and TRBJ1-6, with D unresolved. The CDR3 has 13 amino acids. Trimming removed 2 bases at V and 10 bases at J, with 9 bases between. Germline CDR1 reads SNHLY; CDR2 reads FYNNEI. The CDR3 DNA reads TGTGCCAGCAGTGAATCCGTGAGCTCACCCCTCCACTTT. It encodes CASSESVSSPLHF.

The chain employs TRBV27 and TRBJ1-5; 7 bases are shared with TRBD1. V lost 4 bases and J lost 7; bases outside the gene matches: 4. Germline CDR1 is MNHEY and CDR2 is SMNVEV (reference sequence). The length of the CDR3 is 13 residues. This CDR3 is CASSYDREQPQHF. The CDR3 DNA follows: TGTGCCAGCAGTTACGACAGGGAACAGCCCCAGCATTTT.

CDR3 nucleotide sequence: TGTGCCAGCAGCCAAGAAAGGACTAGCGGGACCACCGGGGAGCTGTTTTTT. This codes for CASSQERTSGTTGELFF. The V and J genes are TRBV3-1 (or the pseudogene TRBV3-2) and TRBJ2-2; 12 bases are a match to TRBD2. Trimming at V came to 0 bases and at J to 4 bases, leaving 3 bases not matched to a gene. CDR1 and CDR2 (germline): LGHDT, YNNKEL (reference sequence). This CDR3 contains 17 residues.

V gene TRBV19 combines with J gene TRBJ1-2, with TRBD1 matching 7 bases. The CDR3 runs to 15 residues. V was pared by 0 bases and J by 6 bases, with 7 bases of the junction left unmatched. The V gene's germline CDR1 is LNHDA and CDR2 SQIVND (reference sequence). CDR3 residues: CASSIDGGGLDGYTF. The CDR3 nucleotides are TGTGCCAGTAGTATAGATGGAGGGGGCTTGGATGGCTACACCTTC.